This entry lists 27 T cell receptor beta chains sequenced from one sample in a study of T cells in localized non-small cell lung cancer. Sequenced by immunoSEQ multiplex PCR; TCRdb stores in-frame clones only, minus some. The data show roughly 58,000 clones, with about four fifths seen just once and around 4.8% held by the top ten. The sequencing used PBMCs, collected before any cancer treatment. The receptors originated from a man aged 40-75 years with stage II lung adenocarcinoma.

V and J are TRBV20-1 and TRBJ1-2; no clear D. This CDR3 has 11 residues. From germline, CDR1 is DFQATT and CDR2 SNEGSKA (reference sequence). Trimming left V 3 bases short and J 7 bases short, with 9 bases between. CDR3: CSASPVRGYTF. CDR3 DNA sequence: TGCAGTGCTAGTCCCGTTCGTGGCTACACCTTC.

This chain links TRBV19 with TRBJ2-1; no clear D gene. Trimming removed 1 base at V and 4 bases at J, with 8 bases between. This CDR3 contains 14 residues. CDR1 LNHDA and CDR2 SQIVND come from the germline V gene (reference sequence). CDR3 coding DNA: TGTGCCAGTAGTATAGTCCGTATGTACAATGAGCAGTTCTTC. Translation gives CASSIVRMYNEQFF.

CDR3 residues: CASSFFFGEKLFF. The CDR3 DNA reads TGTGCCAGCAGTTTCTTCTTTGGTGAAAAACTGTTTTTT. The chain joins TRBV27 to TRBJ1-4; no reliable D call. The CDR3 loop spans 13 amino acids. Germline V gene sequence: CDR1 MNHEY, CDR2 SMNVEV (reference sequence). The V end was cut by 3 bases, the J end by 7 bases, with 9 bases between.

The rearrangement joins TRBV30 to TRBJ2-2; D is ambiguous. The CDR3 runs to 13 residues. V was shortened by 0 bases and J by 6 bases, with 8 bases between the two germline ends. Germline V lookup: CDR1 GTSNPN, CDR2 SVGIG (reference sequence). The CDR3 region is CAWSVEFAGELFF. The CDR3 nucleotides are TGTGCCTGGAGTGTGGAGTTCGCCGGGGAGCTGTTTTTT.

The V and J genes are TRBV7-8 and TRBJ1-1; possible D gene TRBD1, 5 bases. The germline gives CDR1 SGHVS, CDR2 FQNEAQ. The CDR3 length is 15 residues. Trimming pared 4 bases from V and 4 bases from J, leaving 16 bases between. This chain's CDR3 is CASSSTPGGSTEAFF. Here the CDR3 DNA reads TGTGCCAGCAGCTCGACGCCGGGGGGTAGCACTGAAGCTTTCTTT.

The chain employs TRBV30 and TRBJ2-3; 8 nucleotides match TRBD2. V gave up 2 bases and J gave up 0 bases; unmatched junction bases: 4. In germline, CDR1 is GTSNPN, CDR2 SVGIG (reference sequence). This CDR3 has 15 amino acids. In nucleotides, the CDR3 is TGTGCCTGGAGTAGGGCTAGCGGGAGCACAGATACGCAGTATTTT. Translated, it gives CAWSRASGSTDTQYF.

This clone was counted between two and nine times. The genes are TRBV10-3 and TRBJ1-2, with D possibly matching TRBD1 (5 bases). CDR1 and CDR2 (germline): ENHRY, SYGVKD. Trimming pared 7 bases from V and 3 bases from J, leaving 12 bases between. This CDR3 comprises 13 residues. The CDR3 coding sequence is TGTGCCATCACTAGAGGGGTGGACTATGGCTACACCTTC. Amino acids: CAITRGVDYGYTF.

The chain is built from TRBV5-1 and TRBJ2-4, with D uncertain. This CDR3 has 13 residues. CDR1 is SGHRS, CDR2 YFSETQ, per germline. V dropped 0 bases and J dropped 0 bases, with 1 base sitting between them. CDR3 region: CASSLEAKNIQYF. In DNA, the CDR3 is TGCGCCAGCAGCTTGGAAGCCAAAAACATTCAGTACTTC.

This clone was seen more than once but under ten times. V is TRBV4-3 and J is TRBJ1-4, with D tentatively TRBD1 (6 bases). Germline V gene sequence: CDR1 LGHNA, CDR2 YSLEER. Trimming removed 0 bases at V and 13 bases at J, with 18 bases between. The CDR3 loop spans 15 amino acids. CDR3 sequence (DNA): TGCGCCAGCAGCCAAGAGTCCGCAGGGGTGGGGACACTGTTTTTT. This translates into CASSQESAGVGTLFF.

The V and J genes are TRBV10-3 and TRBJ2-1; TRBD1 matches at 8 bases. V was pared by 11 bases and J by 6 bases, with 3 bases of the junction left unmatched. The CDR3 runs to 11 residues. Germline values: CDR1 ENHRY, CDR2 SYGVKD. The CDR3 DNA reads TGTGCCCGGACAGGGACCAATGAGCAGTTCTTC. Amino acid sequence: CARTGTNEQFF.

The V call is TRBV6-5, the J call TRBJ1-2; a weak D match, TRBD1 (5 bases). Trimming stripped 4 bases from V and 4 bases from J, with 16 bases between. From germline, CDR1 is MNHEY and CDR2 SVGAGI. This CDR3 has 15 residues. CDR3 loop: CASSLGRMESYGYTF. The CDR3 DNA reads TGTGCCAGCAGTTTGGGGCGGATGGAATCCTATGGCTACACCTTC.

V and J are TRBV7-9 and TRBJ2-2; D is ambiguous. The CDR3 spans 13 residues. Germline CDR1 SEHNR, CDR2 FQNEAQ (reference sequence). Trimming removed 4 bases from V and 5 bases from J, with 8 bases in between. For the CDR3, the DNA is TGTGCCAGCAGCTCCCTAGGAACCGGGGAGCTGTTTTTT. Encoded protein: CASSSLGTGELFF.

The chain has TRBV4-1 and TRBJ1-5; 10 nucleotides align to TRBD1. The CDR3 spans 14 residues. CDR1 and CDR2 from the germline V gene are MGHRA and YSYEKL. Trimming cost V 4 bases and J 4 bases; bases outside gene matches: 1. The CDR3 DNA is TGCGCCAGCAGCCCGGGACAGGGGAATCAGCCCCAGCATTTT. This encodes CASSPGQGNQPQHF.

The rearrangement uses TRBV27 and TRBJ2-7; D uncertain. With 0 bases removed from V and 7 bases from J, the gap between germline ends came to 10 bases. The CDR3 is 13 amino acids. The germline CDR1 and CDR2 sequences are MNHEY and SMNVEV (reference sequence). The CDR3 loop reads CASSLSLYREQYF. The CDR3 nucleotides are TGTGCCAGCAGTTTATCCCTTTATCGGGAGCAGTACTTC.

The rearrangement joins TRBV30 to TRBJ1-3; 9 positions agree with TRBD1. Germline-derived CDR1 and CDR2 are GTSNPN and SVGIG (reference sequence). J lost 0 bases, V lost 1 base, and 7 bases had no gene match. The CDR3 has 17 amino acids. CDR3 in DNA: TGTGCCTGGAGTGCCTTGACAGGGGGTCTCTCTGGAAACACCATATATTTT. Its translation: CAWSALTGGLSGNTIYF.

The chain joins TRBV7-6 to TRBJ2-7; 7 bases match TRBD2. V shed 2 bases, J shed 5 bases, and the junction held 9 bases outside the gene matches. CDR3 length equals 15 residues. The germline gives CDR1 SGHVS, CDR2 FNYEAQ. The CDR3 protein is CASSLRTSPLDEQYF. DNA of the CDR3: TGTGCCAGCAGCTTAAGGACTAGTCCCCTCGACGAGCAGTACTTC.

V usage is TRBV19 and J usage is TRBJ2-7; D is possibly TRBD2 (5 bases). The CDR3 covers 14 residues. Germline loops: CDR1 LNHDA, CDR2 SQIVND (reference sequence). V dropped 4 bases and J dropped 3 bases, with 13 bases sitting between them. The CDR3 DNA is TGTGCCAGTAGTACGGACTCGGGCCGCTACGAGCAGTACTTC. Translation gives CASSTDSGRYEQYF.

The J gene is TRBJ2-2, the V gene TRBV7-2; 9 bases are shared with TRBD1. The V gene end was trimmed by 4 bases and the J gene end by 6 bases; junction bases not matched to a gene: 6. The CDR3 is made up of 15 amino acids. Looked up from germline, CDR1 is SGHTA and CDR2 is FQGNSA. CDR3 bases: TGTGCCAGCAGCTGGGGACAGGGCCCACCCGGGGAGCTGTTTTTT. This gives the protein CASSWGQGPPGELFF.

The CDR3 loop reads CASSQRGGAMEGYTF. The CDR3 DNA follows: TGTGCCAGCAGCCAAAGAGGGGGCGCGATGGAAGGCTACACCTTC. The genes are TRBV4-2 and TRBJ1-2; 7 bases map to TRBD1. J was trimmed by 8 bases and V by 2 bases; bases with no gene match: 11. The CDR3 spans 15 residues. Germline CDR1 and CDR2: LGHNA and YNFKEQ.

V and J are TRBV5-1 and TRBJ2-3; 9 bases are shared with TRBD2. Germline CDR1 SGHRS, CDR2 YFSETQ. Trimming cost V 0 bases and J 4 bases; bases outside gene matches: 3. The CDR3 sequence is 15 residues long. In DNA form, the CDR3 reads TGCGCCAGCAGCTTGGGGGCGGGAGGGTCAGATACGCAGTATTTT. Its translation: CASSLGAGGSDTQYF.

This clone was seen a few times. This chain uses TRBV2 with TRBJ2-7; 10 positions match TRBD1. Germline values: CDR1 SNHLY, CDR2 FYNNEI. The CDR3 is made up of 15 amino acids. The junction had 13 bases not matched to a gene; V was cut back by 11 bases and J by 3 bases. CDR3 nucleotide sequence: TGTGCCGGAGGGACAGGGGTAGGTTCGGGCTACGAGCAGTACTTC. The encoded protein is CAGGTGVGSGYEQYF.

This chain connects TRBV5-1 to TRBJ2-1, with D possibly matching TRBD1 (6 bases). Germline assignment: CDR1 SGHRS and CDR2 YFSETQ. V dropped 3 bases and J dropped 5 bases, with 9 bases sitting between them. CDR3 size: 13 residues. CDR3 sequence (DNA): TGCGCCAGCAGCTGGGACACCAACAATGAGCAGTTCTTC. This gives the protein CASSWDTNNEQFF.

The chain couples TRBV7-2 to TRBJ2-3; D is unclear. Trimming removed 2 bases at V and 10 bases at J, with 10 bases between. CDR3 length: 12 amino acids. Germline V gene sequence: CDR1 SGHTA, CDR2 FQGNSA. CDR3 DNA sequence: TGTGCCAGCAGCTTAAACGTCAACCCGCAGTATTTT. This encodes CASSLNVNPQYF.

V gene TRBV7-3 combines with J gene TRBJ1-1, with D possibly matching TRBD1 (6 bases). V was trimmed by 2 bases and J by 6 bases, leaving 13 bases between them. Per germline, CDR1 SGHTA and CDR2 FQGTGA. The CDR3 length is 14 residues. Here the CDR3 reads CASSLSGGAAEAFF. As DNA, the CDR3 is TGTGCCAGCAGCTTATCGGGGGGCGCGGCTGAAGCTTTCTTT.

Regarding this clone: Germline and junction disagree at one end, which may indicate a read error. Different DNA sequences within this sample yield the same CDR3. The J gene is TRBJ2-7, the V gene TRBV30; D gene ambiguous. This CDR3 has 13 residues. Germline V lookup: CDR1 GTSNPN, CDR2 SVGIG (reference sequence). The CDR3 nucleotides read TGTGCCTGGAGTGTACCATCCCTCACCGAGCAGTACTTT. Its translation is CAWSVPSLTEQYF.

CDR3 amino acids: CASLGSGGNEQFF. The CDR3 DNA reads TGTGCCAGCTTGGGTAGCGGGGGCAATGAGCAGTTCTTC. The V gene is TRBV5-8, the J gene TRBJ2-1; 9 nucleotides line up with TRBD2. In germline, CDR1 is SGHTS, CDR2 YDEGEE. The V segment lost 7 bases and the J segment 6 bases; nucleotides outside the gene matches: 5. The length of the CDR3 is 13 residues.

This clone was observed once. V usage is TRBV7-6 and J usage is TRBJ2-7; TRBD1 matches at 12 bases. This CDR3 spans 16 amino acids. The V segment lost 2 bases and the J segment 0 bases; nucleotides outside the gene matches: 2. Looked up from germline, CDR1 is SGHVS and CDR2 is FNYEAQ. CDR3 nucleotides: TGTGCCAGCAGCTTACTGGGACAGGGGGCCTCCTACGAGCAGTACTTC. Protein: CASSLLGQGASYEQYF.